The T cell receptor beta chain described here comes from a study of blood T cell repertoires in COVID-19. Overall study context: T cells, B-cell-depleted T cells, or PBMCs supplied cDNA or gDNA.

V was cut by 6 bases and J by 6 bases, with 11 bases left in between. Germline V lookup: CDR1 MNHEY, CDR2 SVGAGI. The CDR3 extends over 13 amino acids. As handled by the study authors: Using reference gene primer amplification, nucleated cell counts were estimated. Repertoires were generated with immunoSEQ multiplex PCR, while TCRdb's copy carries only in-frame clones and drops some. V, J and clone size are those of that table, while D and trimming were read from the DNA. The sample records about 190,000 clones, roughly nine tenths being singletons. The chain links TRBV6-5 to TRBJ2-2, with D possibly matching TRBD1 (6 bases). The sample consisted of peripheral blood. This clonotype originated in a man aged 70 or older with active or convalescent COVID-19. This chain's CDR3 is CASRPQGSGELFF. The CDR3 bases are TGTGCCAGCAGACCGCAGGGGTCCGGGGAGCTGTTTTTT.